This passage covers 25 T cell receptor beta chains from one sample sequenced in a study of T-cell reconstitution after alpha-beta-depleted transplantation in children. Unique molecular identifiers were incorporated into the prepared TCRbeta library. TCRdb fed the PCR reads into MiXCR, producing one record per CDR3 protein. The sample records more than 550,000 distinct CDR3 sequences, roughly 10% being singletons. This specimen was PBMCs from the stem cell graft donor, taken from the stem cell graft. Receptors originate from a human donor who donated a stem cell graft to a child with acute myeloid leukemia.

At least ten counts were recorded for this clonotype. The CDR3 DNA follows: TGTGCCGGGGGTAGGGGGAAATTATCCGGGGAGCTGTTTTTT. The encoded protein is CAGGRGKLSGELFF. The chain carries TRBV12-3 or TRBV12-4 and TRBJ2-2, with a tentative D call TRBD1 (6 bases). This CDR3 spans 14 amino acids. Trimming removed 11 bases from V and 6 bases from J, with 19 bases in between.

This chain links TRBV20-1 with TRBJ2-5; 8 bases fit TRBD2. This CDR3 comprises 13 residues. CDR1 is DFQATT and CDR2 is SNEGSKA in the germline V gene (reference sequence). The trim removed 4 bases at V and 4 bases at J, leaving 5 bases unmatched. The CDR3, as DNA: TGCAGTGCTATCCACGGGGGGGGAGAGACCCAGTACTTC. Its protein is CSAIHGGGETQYF.

A few counts support this clonotype. This chain uses TRBV7-3 with TRBJ2-1; 11 nucleotides align to TRBD2. Germline V lookup: CDR1 SGHTA, CDR2 FQGTGA. The CDR3 covers 15 residues. J lost 5 bases, V lost 5 bases, and 5 bases had no gene match. CDR3: CASSPTSGRNNEQFF. The DNA of the CDR3 is TGTGCCAGCAGCCCCACTAGCGGGAGAAACAATGAGCAGTTCTTC. Full variable domain (rest looked up from reference TRBV7-3 and TRBJ2-1): GAGVSQTPSNKVTEKGKYVELRCDPISGHTALYWYRQSLGQGPEFLIYFQGTGAADDSGLPNDRFFAVRPEGSVSTLKIQRTERGDSAVYLCASSPTSGRNNEQFFGPGTRLTVL.

This clonotype came up a few times. The chain links TRBV20-1 to TRBJ1-1, with D perhaps matching TRBD1 (6 bases). CDR1 DFQATT and CDR2 SNEGSKA come from the germline V gene (reference sequence). CDR3 length: 15 residues. V was clipped by 1 base and J by 7 bases, with 19 bases between them. The CDR3: CSARGGGQREGEAFF. The CDR3 DNA sequence: TGCAGTGCTAGAGGGGGGGGACAACGGGAAGGTGAAGCTTTCTTT.

This clonotype was counted between two and nine times. The gene calls are TRBV27 and TRBJ2-7, with D perhaps given as TRBD1 or TRBD2 (5 bases each). Germline V lookup: CDR1 MNHEY, CDR2 SMNVEV (reference sequence). There are 14 residues in the CDR3. Trimming stripped 8 bases from V and 5 bases from J, with 19 bases between. The CDR3 DNA sequence: TGTGCCAGCTCCCTGTGGGGGATCACCGACGAGCAGTACTTC. It codes for CASSLWGITDEQYF.

This clonotype was counted at least ten times. DNA of the CDR3: TGTGCCAGCAGCCTTCGACTAGCGGGACACCAAGAGACCCAGTACTTC. It codes for CASSLRLAGHQETQYF. The chain uses TRBV3-1 and TRBJ2-5; 11 bases are shared with TRBD2. Germline CDR1 reads LGHDT; CDR2 reads YNNKEL (reference sequence). CDR3 length: 16 amino acids. The junction had 4 bases not matched to a gene; V was cut back by 4 bases and J by 0 bases.

This clonotype was picked up many times. The gene calls are TRBV6-1 and TRBJ2-1, with 7 bases aligning to TRBD2. V gave up 6 bases and J gave up 2 bases; unmatched junction bases: 10. The CDR3 runs to 16 residues. Germline V gene data show CDR1 as MNHNS and CDR2 as SASEGT. The CDR3 bases are TGTGCCAGCAGGGGATCGGGGGGATACCCCTACAATGAGCAGTTCTTC. This encodes CASRGSGGYPYNEQFF.

This clonotype was detected a few times. This chain connects TRBV3-1 to TRBJ2-1; 7 bases line up with TRBD2. The germline V gene has CDR1 LGHDT and CDR2 YNNKEL (reference sequence). This CDR3 is 17 amino acids long. V was pared by 0 bases and J by 6 bases, with 11 bases of the junction left unmatched. For the CDR3, the DNA is TGTGCCAGCAGCCAAGATCTGGGCAGCGGGACCCCCAATGAGCAGTTCTTC. It specifies CASSQDLGSGTPNEQFF.

This clonotype was seen ten or more times. The V and J genes are TRBV5-6 and TRBJ2-4, with D possibly matching TRBD1 (6 bases). CDR1 and CDR2 (germline): SGHDT, YYEEEE. The CDR3 contains 18 residues. V lost 0 bases, J lost 1 base, and 17 bases lay in between. The CDR3 DNA reads as TGTGCCAGCAGCTTGGGAAAAGGAAACAGGGTTGCCAAAAACATTCAGTACTTC. It yields the protein CASSLGKGNRVAKNIQYF.

As for this clonotype: A much larger clone differs by one base, so this may be a read error. The chain is built from TRBV7-9 and TRBJ2-3; 9 nucleotides agree with TRBD2. There are 16 residues in the CDR3. Per the germline V gene, CDR1 is SEHNR and CDR2 is FQNEAQ (reference sequence). In DNA, the CDR3 is TGTGCCAGCAGCTTCAGTATCCAGCGGGAGGCAGATACGCAGTTTTTT. It is translated as CASSFSIQREADTQFF.

The chain employs TRBV6-2 or TRBV6-3 and TRBJ2-1, with D perhaps matching TRBD2 (6 bases). CDR1 is MNHEY and CDR2 is SVGEGT in the germline V gene. This CDR3 contains 13 residues. V was clipped by 8 bases and J by 8 bases, with 16 bases between them. For the CDR3, the DNA is TGTGCCAGCCGCGAAACCGGGGAGGATGAGCAGTTCTTC. Protein: CASRETGEDEQFF.

This clonotype was seen repeatedly, ten times or more. The chain employs TRBV3-1 and TRBJ1-3; D is perhaps TRBD1 (5 bases). CDR3 length equals 17 residues. V lost 7 bases and J 0 bases, leaving 19 bases between the germline ends. Germline V gene sequence: CDR1 LGHDT, CDR2 YNNKEL (reference sequence). The CDR3 DNA reads TGTGCCAGCACCCGGTCGGCAGGGTCTTTCTCTGGAAACACCATATATTTT. Residues: CASTRSAGSFSGNTIYF.

J is TRBJ2-5 and V is TRBV5-6; 9 nucleotides line up with TRBD1. CDR1 is SGHDT, CDR2 YYEEEE, per germline. V gave up 4 bases and J gave up 3 bases; unmatched junction bases: 1. This CDR3 contains 13 residues. CDR3 region: CASSGDREETQYF. CDR3 in DNA: TGTGCCAGCAGCGGGGACAGGGAAGAGACCCAGTACTTC.

This rearrangement joins TRBV7-2 to TRBJ1-5, with a possible D match to TRBD1 (5 bases). The CDR3 is 17 amino acids. Between the trimmed V and J ends, which lost 2 bases and 2 bases, there was a span of 16 bases. Germline V gene data show CDR1 as SGHTA and CDR2 as FQGNSA. DNA of the CDR3: TGTGCCAGCAGCTTATGGCAGGGTCTGGGGGGCAATCAGCCCCAGCATTTT. Encoded protein: CASSLWQGLGGNQPQHF.

The rearrangement joins TRBV7-2 to TRBJ2-3; no reliable D call. Deletions cut 7 bases from V and 8 bases from J, with 10 bases between. The CDR3 is 11 amino acids. The germline CDR1 and CDR2 sequences are SGHTA and FQGNSA. This CDR3 is CASNPHSTQYF. For the CDR3, the DNA is TGTGCCAGCAACCCCCACAGTACGCAGTATTTT.

This clonotype was observed once. V gene TRBV25-1 combines with J gene TRBJ2-1; 8 nucleotides agree with TRBD2. Germline V gene lookup returns CDR1 MGHDK and CDR2 SYGVNS. The CDR3 runs to 17 residues. Trimming removed 4 bases from V and 9 bases from J; junction bases left unmatched: 17. The CDR3 region has the DNA TGTGCCAGCAGTGGGGGGCTAGCGGGTTTCCATAACGGTGAGCAGTTCTTC. This encodes CASSGGLAGFHNGEQFF.

This clonotype was recorded a few times. Here the CDR3 reads CASRTPGLAGGSYEQYF. For the CDR3, the DNA is TGTGCCAGCAGGACACCGGGACTAGCGGGCGGCTCCTACGAGCAGTACTTC. This chain uses TRBV28 with TRBJ2-7; 12 bases match TRBD2. Germline V gene lookup returns CDR1 MDHEN and CDR2 SYDVKM. The V gene end was trimmed by 6 bases and the J gene end by 0 bases; junction bases not matched to a gene: 9. The CDR3 is made up of 17 amino acids.

The rearrangement links TRBV7-3 to TRBJ2-7; D remains ambiguous. This CDR3 has 17 amino acids. V lost 1 base to trimming and J lost 0 bases, with 16 bases between them. Germline V gene data show CDR1 as SGHTA and CDR2 as FQGTGA. This CDR3 reads CASSLKHSTTHSYEQYF. The CDR3 coding sequence is TGTGCCAGCAGCTTAAAACACTCCACTACCCACTCCTACGAGCAGTACTTC.

This clonotype has a single count. This rearrangement joins TRBV5-6 to TRBJ2-1; D remains ambiguous. Germline V gene lookup returns CDR1 SGHDT and CDR2 YYEEEE. This CDR3 spans 15 amino acids. The germline V and J ends were trimmed by 4 bases and 8 bases, with 19 bases remaining between them. The CDR3 here is CASSPESWTSYEQFF. CDR3 nucleotide sequence: TGTGCCAGCAGCCCGGAATCCTGGACGTCATATGAGCAGTTCTTC.

This clonotype was counted ten times or more. This chain connects TRBV7-9 to TRBJ2-3; D could derive from TRBD1 or TRBD2 (5 bases each). Trimming removed 6 bases from V and 5 bases from J, with 21 bases in between. Germline CDR1 reads SEHNR; CDR2 reads FQNEAQ (reference sequence). The CDR3 contains 16 residues. The CDR3, as DNA: TGTGCCAGCAGTAGCAGGGAGCATAGCCTCAGAGATACGCAGTATTTT. Its protein is CASSSREHSLRDTQYF.

The rearrangement links TRBV3-1 to TRBJ2-4; D is perhaps TRBD2 (5 bases). The CDR3 sequence is 12 residues long. The ends were cut back, 8 bases at V and 9 bases at J, with 14 bases in the middle. In germline, CDR1 is LGHDT, CDR2 YNNKEL (reference sequence). CDR3 residues: CASEVREGIQYF. The CDR3 bases are TGTGCCAGCGAAGTCCGGGAAGGCATTCAGTACTTC.

The chain has TRBV11-2 and TRBJ1-2; D is possibly TRBD1 (6 bases). V gave up 0 bases and J gave up 5 bases, with 19 bases separating them. The CDR3 is 17 amino acids. Looked up from germline, CDR1 is SGHAT and CDR2 is FQNNGV. CDR3 DNA: TGTGCCAGCAGCTTAGACCCTAAGACAGGCTGGAATTATGGCTACACCTTC. It yields the protein CASSLDPKTGWNYGYTF. The full variable domain, its missing parts supplied by reference TRBV11-2 and TRBJ1-2, is EAGVAQSPRYKIIEKRQSVAFWCNPISGHATLYWYQQILGQGPKLLIQFQNNGVVDDSQLPKDRFSAERLKGVDSTLKIQPAKLEDSAVYLCASSLDPKTGWNYGYTFGSGTRLTVV.

This clonotype was detected many times. This sequence joins TRBV29-1 and TRBJ2-7; D is perhaps TRBD1 (6 bases). CDR3 length: 13 residues. In germline, CDR1 is SQVTM, CDR2 ANQGSEA. The V end was cut by 5 bases, the J end by 5 bases, with 16 bases between. In DNA form, the CDR3 reads TGCAGCGTTACAGGGACCCGCTTCGACGAGCAGTACTTC. The encoded protein is CSVTGTRFDEQYF.

The chain uses TRBV4-3 and TRBJ2-4; TRBD2 matches 11 bases. Germline-derived CDR1 and CDR2 are LGHNA and YSLEER. The V segment lost 1 base and the J segment 8 bases; nucleotides outside the gene matches: 4. The CDR3 runs to 15 residues. CDR3 sequence (DNA): TGCGCCAGCAGCCAAGGACTAGCGGGAAGGGACATTCAGTACTTC. This encodes CASSQGLAGRDIQYF.

The V call is TRBV29-1, the J call TRBJ2-2, with 8 bases matching TRBD2. V was pared by 6 bases and J by 5 bases, with 8 bases of the junction left unmatched. The CDR3 consists of 14 residues. Germline assignment: CDR1 SQVTM and CDR2 ANQGSEA. The CDR3 DNA reads as TGCAGCGTCGCCGGGAGGGAGGGGACCGGGGAGCTGTTTTTT. It encodes CSVAGREGTGELFF.